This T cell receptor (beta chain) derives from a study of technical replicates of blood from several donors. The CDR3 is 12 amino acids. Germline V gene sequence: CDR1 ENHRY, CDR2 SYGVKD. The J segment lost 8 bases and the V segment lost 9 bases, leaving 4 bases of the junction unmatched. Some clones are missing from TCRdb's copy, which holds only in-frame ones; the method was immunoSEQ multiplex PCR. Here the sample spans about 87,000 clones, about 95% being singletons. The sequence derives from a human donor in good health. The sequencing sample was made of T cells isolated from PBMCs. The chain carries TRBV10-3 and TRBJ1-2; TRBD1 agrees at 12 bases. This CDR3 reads CAMLGTGGGYTF. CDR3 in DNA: TGTGCCATGCTTGGGACAGGGGGCGGCTACACCTTC.